These 25 T cell receptor beta chains were sequenced from one sample in a study of regulatory T cells in long-lasting Graves disease. Construction of TCR beta libraries relied on iRepertoire HTBI primers and on Arm-PCR targeting CDR3 regions. TCRdb called the multiplex PCR reads again in MiXCR, with one record for every CDR3 protein. The sample lists hundreds of thousands of distinct CDR3 sequences; 30% were seen once. Time point given: persistent/refractory GD, antithyroid drugs over 5 years with positive TRAb. PBMC RNA was the source of the TCR library. The sequencing used peripheral blood mononuclear cells (PBMCs), collected when the disease was refractory, from a patient treated with antithyroid drugs. The origin of the receptors is a female donor with Graves disease.

For this clonotype: Relative to the germline gene, one junction end is altered; a read error may explain this. The V and J genes are TRBV11-2 and TRBJ2-7; perhaps TRBD2 as D (5 bases). The CDR3 is made up of 15 amino acids. Germline CDR1 and CDR2: SGHAT and FQNNGV. This CDR3 is CASSLAAVRNYEQCF. The CDR3 DNA is TGTGCCAGCAGCTTAGCAGCGGTTCGGAACTACGAGCAGTGCTTC.

This clonotype was counted only a few times. This CDR3 reads CANKMGLENTEAFF. The CDR3 coding sequence is TGCGCCAACAAAATGGGGCTGGAGAACACTGAAGCTTTCTTT. The V gene is TRBV5-1, the J gene TRBJ1-1, with a possible D match to TRBD1 (5 bases). V shed 9 bases and J shed 1 base, with 16 bases lying between them. This CDR3 is 14 amino acids long. Germline V gives CDR1 SGHRS, CDR2 YFSETQ.

The CDR3 reads CASSLSSIGVGQPQHF. As DNA, the CDR3 is TGTGCCAGCAGTTTAAGTTCCATTGGGGTAGGACAGCCCCAGCATTTT. The rearrangement links TRBV12-3 or TRBV12-4 to TRBJ1-5; D remains ambiguous. Deletions cut 2 bases from V and 7 bases from J, with 18 bases between. The CDR3 consists of 16 residues.

V usage is TRBV27 and J usage is TRBJ1-5, with a tentative D call TRBD1 (6 bases). Per the germline V gene, CDR1 is MNHEY and CDR2 is SMNVEV (reference sequence). The CDR3 extends over 15 amino acids. V lost 5 bases and J lost 6, with 17 bases in between. Written as DNA, the CDR3 is TGTGCCAGCAGTCGGGAGGCAGGGGCCGGTCAGCCCCAGCATTTT. Its protein is CASSREAGAGQPQHF.

This clonotype has more than one count but fewer than ten. The chain employs TRBV7-9 and TRBJ1-2; a possible D gene is TRBD1 (6 bases). The CDR3 is made up of 13 amino acids. Trimming took 8 bases from V and 4 from J, leaving 14 bases between them. Germline CDR1 SEHNR, CDR2 FQNEAQ (reference sequence). This CDR3 reads CASDQRGGYGYTF. In DNA, the CDR3 is TGTGCCAGCGACCAAAGGGGGGGCTATGGCTACACCTTC.

This clonotype was detected a few times. The V call is TRBV5-1, the J call TRBJ2-7, with 7 bases matching TRBD1. The length of the CDR3 is 15 residues. Germline assignment: CDR1 SGHRS and CDR2 YFSETQ. V was clipped by 1 base and J by 2 bases; unmatched bases: 6. CDR3 sequence reads: CASSLQGQPPYEQYF. The CDR3 DNA follows: TGCGCCAGCAGCTTGCAGGGACAGCCACCCTACGAGCAGTACTTC.

This clonotype has only a few counts. This sequence joins TRBV28 and TRBJ1-4; no definite D call. Trimming left V 7 bases short and J 5 bases short, with 17 bases between. The CDR3 spans 15 residues. CDR1 and CDR2 from the germline V gene are MDHEN and SYDVKM. The CDR3 DNA reads as TGTGCCAGCACCACAAGGACGGCAAGAAATGAAAAACTGTTTTTT. It is translated as CASTTRTARNEKLFF.

A remark on this clonotype: A single base separates this from a much larger clone, so it may be a read error. The genes are TRBV30 and TRBJ1-4; no clear D. Germline V gene lookup returns CDR1 GTSNPN and CDR2 SVGIG (reference sequence). Trimming pared 0 bases from V and 10 bases from J, leaving 9 bases between. CDR3 length: 12 amino acids. In DNA, the CDR3 is TGTGCCTGGAGTGTAACGCATGGAAAACTGTTTTTT. Its translation: CAWSVTHGKLFF.

V is TRBV16 and J is TRBJ1-5; weak D call: TRBD1 (5 bases). The germline V gene has CDR1 KGHSY and CDR2 FQNENV. V was pared by 7 bases and J by 6 bases, with 19 bases between. This CDR3 is built from 15 residues. CDR3 protein: CASTQTDEGSQPQHF. The CDR3 nucleotides read TGTGCCAGCACCCAGACGGATGAGGGGAGTCAGCCCCAGCATTTT.

Points on this clonotype: Because the CDR3's place on the DNA is in doubt, the DNA is left out and the CDR3 is given as listed by TCRdb. V usage is TRBV27 and J usage is TRBJ2-4; TRBD1, the table's D call, lacks a check against the DNA. Germline V gene data show CDR1 as MNHEY and CDR2 as SMNVEV (reference sequence). From its first to its last residue, the CDR3 has 15 amino acids. The CDR3 region is CASSSSQGAKNIQYF.

This clonotype has a handful of counts. This chain links TRBV30 with TRBJ1-2; TRBD1 might be the D (5 bases). Trimming cost V 2 bases and J 8 bases, with 15 bases left between them. The CDR3 runs 13 residues. CDR1 is GTSNPN, CDR2 SVGIG, per germline (reference sequence). The CDR3 nucleotides are TGTGCCTGGAGTAGAGACAGTCTTTCGGGCTACACCTTC. Translating gives CAWSRDSLSGYTF. Combining the CDR3 with reference TRBV30 and TRBJ1-2 gives the whole variable domain SQTIHQWPATLVQPVGSPLSLECTVEGTSNPNLYWYRQAAGRGLQLLFYSVGIGQISSEVPQNLSASRPQDRQFILSSKKLLLSDSGFYLCAWSRDSLSGYTFGSGTRLTVV.

This chain links TRBV5-6 with TRBJ2-7; D tentatively reads TRBD1 or TRBD2 (5 bases each). CDR1 SGHDT and CDR2 YYEEEE come from the germline V gene. V lost 3 bases and J 7 bases, leaving 17 bases between the germline ends. The CDR3 has 14 residues. The CDR3 DNA reads as TGTGCCAGCAGCTACGGGACGGGACCGAAAGAGCAGTACTTC. Its protein product is CASSYGTGPKEQYF.

The chain links TRBV29-1 to TRBJ1-3; perhaps TRBD1 as D (6 bases). V was shortened by 7 bases and J by 0 bases, with 13 bases between the two germline ends. CDR1 is SQVTM and CDR2 is ANQGSEA in the germline V gene. The CDR3 spans 14 residues. CDR3 DNA: TGCAGCGGCAGTGGGACACTCTCTGGAAACACCATATATTTT. It translates to CSGSGTLSGNTIYF.

This clonotype was seen more than once but under ten times. The V gene is TRBV12-5, the J gene TRBJ2-2; 8 bases align to TRBD1. CDR1 is LGHNT and CDR2 is FRNRAP in the germline V gene. The V and J ends lost 0 bases and 7 bases, in that order; junction bases with no gene match: 7. CDR3 size: 16 residues. As DNA, the CDR3 is TGTGCTAGTGGTTTGGTTCCCGGACAGGGCGGCGGGGAGCTGTTTTTT. Translating it yields CASGLVPGQGGGELFF.

The chain carries TRBV12-5 and TRBJ2-7; D possibly matches TRBD1 or TRBD2 (5 bases each). The germline gives CDR1 LGHNT, CDR2 FRNRAP. The CDR3 runs 15 residues. The V end was cut by 6 bases, the J end by 1 base, with 16 bases between. The CDR3 DNA reads as TGTGCTAGTGGGACGGCCGGGGCATCGTCCTACGAGCAGTACTTC. Translated: CASGTAGASSYEQYF.

In this sample, this clonotype turned up once. With a much larger clone just one base away, this may be a read error. The gene calls are TRBV25-1 and TRBJ1-1, with 9 nucleotides matching TRBD1. CDR1 and CDR2 from the germline V gene are MGHDK and SYGVNS. The length of the CDR3 is 14 residues. V lost 4 bases to trimming and J lost 4 bases; unmatched junction nucleotides: 4. The CDR3 sequence is CASSGTGVSTEAFF. DNA of the CDR3: TGTGCCAGCAGTGGGACAGGGGTGAGCACTGAAGCTTTCTTT.

This chain connects TRBV30 to TRBJ1-1; TRBD1 agrees at 7 bases. V lost 4 bases to trimming and J lost 4 bases; unmatched junction nucleotides: 3. CDR1 and CDR2 (germline): GTSNPN, SVGIG (reference sequence). CDR3 length: 12 residues. CDR3 residues: CAWKTGSTEAFF. In DNA, the CDR3 is TGTGCCTGGAAGACAGGGTCCACTGAAGCTTTCTTT.

This clonotype has ten or more counts. The V and J genes are TRBV6-1 and TRBJ1-2; weak D call: TRBD1 (5 bases). This CDR3 region has 13 residues. Between the trimmed V and J ends, which lost 8 bases and 5 bases, there was a span of 15 bases. CDR1 is MNHNS, CDR2 SASEGT, per germline. The CDR3 spells CASRDLRRYGYTF. The CDR3 bases are TGTGCCAGCCGGGACCTCCGGCGGTATGGCTACACCTTC.

This chain connects TRBV20-1 to TRBJ1-4, with D tentatively TRBD1 (6 bases). With 6 bases removed from V and 2 bases from J, the gap between germline ends came to 13 bases. The CDR3 totals 14 residues. CDR1 is DFQATT and CDR2 is SNEGSKA in the germline V gene (reference sequence). The CDR3 DNA reads TGCAGTGCGGGAACTCAGGGGACTAATGAAAAACTGTTTTTT. Amino acids: CSAGTQGTNEKLFF.

This clonotype was recorded a few times. V gene TRBV19 combines with J gene TRBJ1-1; the D gene is possibly TRBD1 (5 bases). CDR1 and CDR2 (germline): LNHDA, SQIVND (reference sequence). The CDR3 has 16 amino acids. Trimming took off 3 bases at V and 2 bases at J, with 16 bases between the two ends. CDR3 region: CASSMNGAGINTEAFF. The CDR3 DNA follows: TGTGCCAGTAGTATGAATGGGGCGGGTATCAACACTGAAGCTTTCTTT.

The chain links TRBV5-5 to TRBJ1-2; TRBD1 might be the D (5 bases). The ends were cut back, 2 bases at V and 4 bases at J, with 9 bases in the middle. Looked up from germline, CDR1 is SGHKS and CDR2 is YYEKEE (reference sequence). This CDR3 region has 13 residues. The CDR3 coding sequence is TGTGCCAGCAGCTTCCCGGGACCCTATGGCTACACCTTC. The encoded protein is CASSFPGPYGYTF.

The V call is TRBV25-1, the J call TRBJ2-2, with 9 bases matching TRBD2. The CDR3 is 17 amino acids. Per germline, CDR1 MGHDK and CDR2 SYGVNS. The V and J ends lost 2 bases and 5 bases, in that order; junction bases with no gene match: 9. The CDR3 loop is CASSENGGRAGTGELFF. The CDR3 nucleotides read TGTGCCAGCAGTGAAAACGGCGGGAGGGCCGGAACCGGGGAGCTGTTTTTT.

The gene calls are TRBV7-9 and TRBJ1-1, with TRBD1 matching over 8 bases. V lost 1 base, J lost 2 bases, and 9 bases stayed unmatched. Germline V gives CDR1 SEHNR, CDR2 FQNEAQ (reference sequence). This CDR3 contains 17 residues. The CDR3 is CASSLVAWDRNNTEAFF. The CDR3 coding sequence is TGTGCCAGCAGCTTAGTAGCGTGGGACAGGAATAACACTGAAGCTTTCTTT. Full variable domain (remainder filled in from reference TRBV7-9 and TRBJ1-1): DTGVSQNPRHKITKRGQNVTFRCDPISEHNRLYWYRQTLGQGPEFLTYFQNEAQLEKSRLLSDRFSAERPKGSFSTLEIQRTEQGDSAMYLCASSLVAWDRNNTEAFFGQGTRLTVV.

CDR3 DNA sequence: TGTGCCAGCAGCCGGACAGCCGGGGGGTATTCGAGCAATCAGCCCCAGCATTTT. Encoded protein: CASSRTAGGYSSNQPQHF. The chain couples TRBV5-5 to TRBJ1-5; TRBD1 might be the D (6 bases). Germline loops: CDR1 SGHKS, CDR2 YYEKEE (reference sequence). Trimming shortened V by 4 bases and J by 1 base, and 21 bases separated the two germline ends. This CDR3 is built from 18 residues.

This clonotype was seen repeatedly, ten times or more. The chain carries TRBV28 and TRBJ1-5, with D unresolved. The V gene's germline CDR1 is MDHEN and CDR2 SYDVKM. The CDR3 contains 12 residues. V lost 5 bases to trimming and J lost 5 bases, with 7 bases between them. CDR3 sequence: CASSPDDQPQHF. CDR3 bases: TGTGCCAGCAGTCCAGACGATCAGCCCCAGCATTTT. The full variable domain, its missing parts supplied by reference TRBV28 and TRBJ1-5, is DVKVTQSSRYLVKRTGEKVFLECVQDMDHENMFWYRQDPGLGLRLIYFSYDVKMKEKGDIPEGYSVSREKKERFSLILESASTNQTSMYLCASSPDDQPQHFGDGTRLSIL.